This is a list of T cell receptor beta chains from one sample in a study of T cells in Graves' hyperthyroidism and ophthalmopathy. TCRdb called the multiplex PCR reads again in MiXCR, with one record for every CDR3 protein. The sample has approximately 590,000 distinct CDR3 sequences; 15% to 17% are singletons. The sample consisted of blood. These receptors came from a woman aged 25-40 years with Graves' hyperthyroidism. The CDR3 runs from the conserved cysteine through the conserved F or W. Each record gives: CDR3 protein, CDR3 DNA, V gene, J gene, D gene, clone size, CDR3 length. A D gene is named only where the DNA matches it firmly. Size tells how often a clone was seen (once, few, many) or the class of an expanded clone, and some rows leave it out.

CDR3: CASSDSRVGGVEQFF
DNA: TGTGCCAGCAGCGATAGCCGGGTAGGGGGAGTTGAGCAGTTCTTC
V: TRBV11-2
J: TRBJ2-1
D: NA
size: many
length: 15

CDR3: CASSSRGATEAFF
DNA: TGTGCCAGCAGTTCGAGGGGGGCCACTGAAGCTTTCTTT
V: TRBV6-1
J: TRBJ1-1
D: NA
size: NA
length: 13

CDR3: CASSQTGRLEPQHF
DNA: TGTGCCAGCAGTCAGACAGGGCGGCTGGAGCCCCAGCATTTT
V: TRBV12-3/TRBV12-4
J: TRBJ1-5
D: TRBD1
size: many
length: 14

CDR3: CAWSEGLGTGELFF
DNA: TGTGCCTGGTCGGAGGGTTTGGGCACCGGGGAGCTGTTTTTT
V: TRBV30
J: TRBJ2-2
D: NA
size: many
length: 14

CDR3: CASYPRFGTGGSNTGELFF
DNA: TGTGCCAGCTACCCTAGGTTCGGGACAGGGGGATCGAACACCGGGGAGCTGTTTTTT
V: TRBV6-1
J: TRBJ2-2
D: TRBD1
size: few
length: 19

CDR3: CASSLGLAGAADTQYF
DNA: TGTGCCAGCAGCTTAGGACTAGCGGGAGCGGCAGATACGCAGTATTTT
V: TRBV7-6
J: TRBJ2-3
D: TRBD2
size: many
length: 16

CDR3: CASSFHSSGSTDTQYF
DNA: TGTGCCAGCAGTTTTCATAGTAGCGGAAGCACAGATACGCAGTATTTT
V: TRBV28
J: TRBJ2-3
D: NA
size: many
length: 16

CDR3: CASSQGTGSNEQFF
DNA: TGCGCCAGCAGCCAAGGTACAGGGTCGAATGAGCAGTTCTTC
V: TRBV4-1
J: TRBJ2-1
D: NA
size: many
length: 14

CDR3: CASRPLAFGEQFF
DNA: TGTGCCAGTAGGCCTCTAGCATTCGGTGAGCAGTTCTTC
V: TRBV19
J: TRBJ2-1
D: NA
size: few
length: 13

CDR3: CASSTGTPGRGKTQYF
DNA: TGTGCCAGCTCCACCGGGACACCAGGCCGGGGGAAGACCCAGTACTTC
V: TRBV18
J: TRBJ2-5
D: NA
size: many
length: 16

CDR3: CASSLTGTAYEQYF
DNA: TGCGCCAGCAGCTTGACCGGGACAGCTTACGAGCAGTACTTC
V: TRBV5-1
J: TRBJ2-7
D: TRBD1
size: many
length: 14

CDR3: CASTPLAGGVNEQFF
DNA: TGCGCCAGCACACCACTAGCGGGAGGAGTCAATGAGCAGTTCTTC
V: TRBV4-3
J: TRBJ2-1
D: TRBD2
size: NA
length: 15

CDR3: CASSRAITEAFF
DNA: TGTGCCAGCAGCCGGGCTATCACTGAAGCTTTCTTT
V: TRBV7-2
J: TRBJ1-1
D: NA
size: many
length: 12

CDR3: CASSPLVTVNTEAFF
DNA: TGTGCCAGCTCACCACTTGTGACGGTGAACACTGAAGCTTTCTTT
V: TRBV18
J: TRBJ1-1
D: NA
size: many
length: 15

CDR3: CSASEGGTNEKLFF
DNA: TGCAGTGCTAGCGAAGGGGGGACTAATGAAAAACTGTTTTTT
V: TRBV20-1
J: TRBJ1-4
D: NA
size: many
length: 14

CDR3: CASRPTGVVDEKLFF
DNA: TGTGCCAGCAGACCCACAGGGGTAGTGGATGAAAAACTGTTTTTT
V: TRBV6-1
J: TRBJ1-4
D: TRBD1
size: few
length: 15

CDR3: CASSIWEQGRSGYTF
DNA: TGTGCCAGTAGTATCTGGGAACAGGGACGGTCCGGCTACACCTTC
V: TRBV19
J: TRBJ1-2
D: NA
size: NA
length: 15

CDR3: CAWSVRHDKQYF
DNA: TGTGCCTGGAGTGTAAGACACGACAAGCAGTACTTC
V: TRBV30
J: TRBJ2-7
D: NA
size: once
length: 12

CDR3: CAWSGERAASTDTQYF
DNA: TGTGCCTGGAGTGGAGAACGGGCGGCTAGCACAGATACGCAGTATTTT
V: TRBV30
J: TRBJ2-3
D: NA
size: many
length: 16

CDR3: CARSLTNYGYTF
DNA: TGCGCCAGGAGCTTGACCAACTATGGCTACACCTTC
V: TRBV5-1
J: TRBJ1-2
D: NA
size: NA
length: 12

CDR3: CASSPRQATAGGPYNEQFF
DNA: TGTGCCAGCAGCCCCCGCCAGGCCACAGCGGGAGGGCCCTACAATGAGCAGTTCTTC
V: TRBV7-2
J: TRBJ2-1
D: TRBD2
size: NA
length: 19

CDR3: CASSNNDGSESPYGYTF
DNA: TGTGCCAGCAGCAACAATGACGGTTCGGAGTCCCCATATGGCTACACCTTC
V: TRBV7-6
J: TRBJ1-2
D: NA
size: many
length: 17

CDR3: CASAMSRGRYEQYF
DNA: TGTGCCAGCGCAATGAGCCGGGGGCGCTACGAGCAGTACTTC
V: TRBV11-2
J: TRBJ2-7
D: NA
size: many
length: 14

CDR3: CAWSPTLRTSGSSYNEQFF
DNA: TGTGCCTGGAGTCCAACCTTAAGGACTAGCGGGAGCTCCTACAATGAGCAGTTCTTC
V: TRBV30
J: TRBJ2-1
D: TRBD2
size: many
length: 19

CDR3: CASSLGSGTTGTQYF
DNA: TGTGCCAGCAGCTTAGGAAGCGGGACGACGGGGACGCAGTATTTT
V: TRBV13
J: TRBJ2-3
D: TRBD2
size: few
length: 15

CDR3: CASTPSSGTVSRQETQYF
DNA: TGTGCCAGCACGCCCTCCAGCGGGACGGTCTCACGCCAAGAGACCCAGTACTTC
V: TRBV12-3/TRBV12-4
J: TRBJ2-5
D: TRBD2
size: many
length: 18

CDR3: CSASPSGDNEQFF
DNA: TGCAGTGCTAGTCCGAGCGGGGATAATGAGCAGTTCTTC
V: TRBV20-1
J: TRBJ2-1
D: TRBD2
size: many
length: 13

CDR3: CASSLSGQGYDTQYF
DNA: TGTGCCAGCAGCTTATCCGGACAGGGCTACGATACGCAGTATTTT
V: TRBV11-3
J: TRBJ2-3
D: TRBD1
size: many
length: 15

CDR3: CASSRRAAAPLYGYTF
DNA: TGTGCCAGCAGCCGGAGGGCAGCCGCCCCCCTTTATGGCTACACCTTC
V: TRBV12-3/TRBV12-4
J: TRBJ1-2
D: NA
size: many
length: 16

CDR3: CASSSSGRGTDTQYF
DNA: TGTGCCAGCAGTTCCAGCGGGAGGGGCACAGATACGCAGTATTTT
V: TRBV27
J: TRBJ2-3
D: TRBD2
size: many
length: 15

CDR3: CASSAGLAGVGNTGELFF
DNA: TGTGCCAGCAGCGCCGGACTAGCGGGAGTCGGGAACACCGGGGAGCTGTTTTTT
V: TRBV7-2
J: TRBJ2-2
D: TRBD2
size: few
length: 18

CDR3: CASSLLANQETQYF
DNA: TGTGCCAGCAGCTTACTAGCGAATCAAGAGACCCAGTACTTC
V: TRBV11-2
J: TRBJ2-5
D: NA
size: many
length: 14

CDR3: CASSQVRASGRKTQYF
DNA: TGTGCCAGCAGCCAAGTACGTGCTAGCGGGAGAAAGACCCAGTACTTC
V: TRBV3-1
J: TRBJ2-5
D: TRBD2
size: NA
length: 16

CDR3: CSAADGGTGANEQFF
DNA: TGCAGTGCTGCCGACGGTGGGACAGGGGCCAATGAGCAGTTCTTC
V: TRBV20-1
J: TRBJ2-1
D: TRBD1
size: few
length: 15

CDR3: CASSWLEEQFF
DNA: TGTGCCAGTTCATGGCTCGAAGAGCAGTTCTTC
V: TRBV19
J: TRBJ2-1
D: NA
size: NA
length: 11

CDR3: CASSRRGDQPQHF
DNA: TGTGCCAGCAGTCGTAGGGGCGACCAGCCCCAGCATTTT
V: TRBV27
J: TRBJ1-5
D: NA
size: few
length: 13

CDR3: CASSLELAGGEQYF
DNA: TGCGCCAGCAGCTTGGAACTAGCGGGAGGCGAGCAGTACTTC
V: TRBV5-1
J: TRBJ2-7
D: TRBD2
size: many
length: 14

CDR3: CASSPEPSRIENIQYF
DNA: TGCGCCAGCAGCCCCGAACCCAGCCGAATCGAAAACATTCAGTACTTC
V: TRBV5-1
J: TRBJ2-4
D: NA
size: many
length: 16

CDR3: CASSYLRQETLYF
DNA: TGTGCCAGCAGTTACCTCAGACAAGAGACCCTGTACTTC
V: TRBV6-2/TRBV6-3
J: TRBJ2-5
D: NA
size: NA
length: 13

CDR3: CASSLGDRGNTEAFF
DNA: TGTGCCAGCAGCTTGGGTGACAGGGGGAACACTGAAGCTTTCTTT
V: TRBV11-1
J: TRBJ1-1
D: TRBD1
size: NA
length: 15

CDR3: CASSVETANTGELFF
DNA: TGTGCCAGCAGCGTAGAGACAGCGAACACCGGGGAGCTGTTTTTT
V: TRBV9
J: TRBJ2-2
D: NA
size: few
length: 15

CDR3: CASSLTGAGNTIYF
DNA: TGTGCCAGCAGCTTAACAGGGGCTGGAAACACCATATATTTT
V: TRBV5-5
J: TRBJ1-3
D: TRBD1
size: many
length: 14

CDR3: CASSSRLVGTDTQYF
DNA: TGTGCCAGCAGCTCGAGACTGGTAGGGACAGATACGCAGTATTTT
V: TRBV2
J: TRBJ2-3
D: NA
size: many
length: 15

CDR3: CASSYVERSSYNEQFF
DNA: TGTGCCAGCAGTTACGTGGAGAGAAGCTCCTACAATGAGCAGTTCTTC
V: TRBV6-6
J: TRBJ2-1
D: NA
size: many
length: 16